This entry describes one T cell receptor beta chain. The antigen is not known. Per the study methods: Sample TCR totals centred on a median of about 100,000, ranging 23,224 to 690,600. One entry per CDR3 protein, called by TCRdb with MiXCR from the RACE reads. These V and J calls derive from TCRdb rather than the authors' analysis. The sample yields some 50,000 distinct CDR3 sequences, 9.3% seen once. This specimen comes from a study of human T cells and chemical hapten exposure. Germline lookup yields CDR1 KGHSH and CDR2 LQKENI. This CDR3 has 15 residues. Trimming shortened V by 0 bases and J by 2 bases, and 11 bases separated the two germline ends. As for time point: patch test 1, 2 weeks after DPC sensitization. Treatment: therapeutic diphenylcyclopropenone sensitization with weekly scalp DPC. Overall study results and limits: No alteration of TCRs above 1 in 1000 frequency was seen with DPC sensitization. The immune response of these alopecia patients might not match healthy individuals'.

Specimen: whole blood, collected in connection with sensitization to the hapten diphenylcyclopropenone (DPC). The chain combines TRBV18 with TRBJ2-7; D not certain. The TCR was taken from a middle-aged woman with alopecia areata. Some clones in this sample may be carry-over from other donors' samples. The CDR3 DNA sequence: TGTGCCAGCTCACCACCGCCCCAGGCTCCCTACGAGCAGTACTTC. This gives the protein CASSPPPQAPYEQYF.